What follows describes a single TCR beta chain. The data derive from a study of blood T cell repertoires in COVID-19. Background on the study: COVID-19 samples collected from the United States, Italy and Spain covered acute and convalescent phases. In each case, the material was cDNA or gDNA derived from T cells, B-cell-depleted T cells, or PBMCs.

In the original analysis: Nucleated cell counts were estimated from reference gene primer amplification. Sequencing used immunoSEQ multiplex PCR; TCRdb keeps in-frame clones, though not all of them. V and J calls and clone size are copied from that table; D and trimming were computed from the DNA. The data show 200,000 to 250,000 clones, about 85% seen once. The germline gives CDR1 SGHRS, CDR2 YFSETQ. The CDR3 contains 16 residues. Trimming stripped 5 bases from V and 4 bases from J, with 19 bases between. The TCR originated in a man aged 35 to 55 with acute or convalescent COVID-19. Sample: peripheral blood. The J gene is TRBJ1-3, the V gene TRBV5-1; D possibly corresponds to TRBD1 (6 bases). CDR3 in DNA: TGCGCCAGCAGTTATGACGGCCAGGGGTCCGGAAACACCATATATTTT. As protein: CASSYDGQGSGNTIYF.